The entry below describes one TCR beta chain. V was trimmed by 10 bases and J by 3 bases, leaving 18 bases between them. Germline CDR1 MNHEY, CDR2 SVGAGI. CDR3 length equals 14 residues. How the authors handled the data: Amplification of reference gene primers provided the estimated nucleated cell counts. Measured with immunoSEQ multiplex PCR; TCRdb has only the in-frame clones, and not every one. V and J calls and clone size follow that table, whereas D and trimming were derived from the DNA. The table includes 60,000 or so clones, around nine tenths detected once. These data originate in a study of blood T cell repertoires in COVID-19. At the level of the study: Collection of acute and convalescent COVID-19 samples took place in the United States, Italy and Spain. The cDNA or gDNA used as material had been derived from T cells, B-cell-depleted T cells, or PBMCs.

The specimen sequenced was peripheral blood. The source of this sequence is a man in his 60s with acute or convalescent COVID-19. The chain carries TRBV6-5 and TRBJ1-1; tentatively, D is TRBD1 (5 bases). This CDR3 is CATDPQGLDTEAFF. The CDR3 DNA follows: TGTGCCACTGACCCCCAGGGATTAGACACTGAAGCTTTCTTT.